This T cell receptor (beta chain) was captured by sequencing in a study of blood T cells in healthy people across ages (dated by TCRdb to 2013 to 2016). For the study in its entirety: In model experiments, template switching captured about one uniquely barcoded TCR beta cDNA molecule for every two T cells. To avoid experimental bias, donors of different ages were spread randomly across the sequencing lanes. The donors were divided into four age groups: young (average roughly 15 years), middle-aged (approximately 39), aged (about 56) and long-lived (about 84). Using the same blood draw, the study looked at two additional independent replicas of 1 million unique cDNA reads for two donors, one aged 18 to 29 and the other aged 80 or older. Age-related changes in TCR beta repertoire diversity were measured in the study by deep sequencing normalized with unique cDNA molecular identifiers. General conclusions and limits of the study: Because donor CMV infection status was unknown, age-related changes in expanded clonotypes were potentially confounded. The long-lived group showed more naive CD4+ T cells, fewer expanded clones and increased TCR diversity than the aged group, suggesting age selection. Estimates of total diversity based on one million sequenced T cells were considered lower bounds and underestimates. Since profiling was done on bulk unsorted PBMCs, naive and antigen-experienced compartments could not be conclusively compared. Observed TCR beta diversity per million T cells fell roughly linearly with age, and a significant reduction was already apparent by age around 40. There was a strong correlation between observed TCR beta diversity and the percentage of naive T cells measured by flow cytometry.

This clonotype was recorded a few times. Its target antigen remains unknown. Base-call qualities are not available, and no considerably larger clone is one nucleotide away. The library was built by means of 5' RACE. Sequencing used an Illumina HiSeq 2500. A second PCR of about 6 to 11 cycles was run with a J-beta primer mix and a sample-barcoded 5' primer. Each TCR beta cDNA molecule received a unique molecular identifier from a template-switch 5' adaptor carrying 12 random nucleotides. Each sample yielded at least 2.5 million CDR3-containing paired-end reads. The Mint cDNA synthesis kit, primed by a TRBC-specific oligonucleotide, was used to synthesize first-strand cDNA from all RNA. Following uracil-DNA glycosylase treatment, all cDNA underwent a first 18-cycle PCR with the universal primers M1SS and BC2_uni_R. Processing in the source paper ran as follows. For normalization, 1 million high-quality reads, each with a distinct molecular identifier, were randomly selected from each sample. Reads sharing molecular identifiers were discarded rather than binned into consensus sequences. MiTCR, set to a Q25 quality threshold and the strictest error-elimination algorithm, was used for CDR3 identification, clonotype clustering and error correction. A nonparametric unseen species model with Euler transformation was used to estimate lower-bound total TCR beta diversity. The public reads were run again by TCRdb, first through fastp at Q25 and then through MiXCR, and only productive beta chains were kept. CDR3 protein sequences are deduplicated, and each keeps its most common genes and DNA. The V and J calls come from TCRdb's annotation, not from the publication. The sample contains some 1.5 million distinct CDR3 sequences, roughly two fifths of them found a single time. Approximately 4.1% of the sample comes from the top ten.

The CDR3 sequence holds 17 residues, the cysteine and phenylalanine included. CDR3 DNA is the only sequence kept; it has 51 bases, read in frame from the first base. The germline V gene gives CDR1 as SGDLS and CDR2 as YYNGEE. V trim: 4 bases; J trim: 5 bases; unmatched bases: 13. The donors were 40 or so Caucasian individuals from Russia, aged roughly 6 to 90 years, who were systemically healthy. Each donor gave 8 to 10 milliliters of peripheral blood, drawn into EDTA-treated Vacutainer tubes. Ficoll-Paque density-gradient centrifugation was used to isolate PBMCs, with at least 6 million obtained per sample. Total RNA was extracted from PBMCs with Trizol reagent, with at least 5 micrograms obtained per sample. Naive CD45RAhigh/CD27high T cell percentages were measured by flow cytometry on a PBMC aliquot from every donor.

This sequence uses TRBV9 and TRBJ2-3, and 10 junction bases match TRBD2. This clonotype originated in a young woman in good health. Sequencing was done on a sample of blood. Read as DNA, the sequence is TGTGCCAGCAGCCCCCATGGGAGCGGGGGGGCAGGAGATACGCAGTATTTT. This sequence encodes CASSPHGSGGAGDTQYF.